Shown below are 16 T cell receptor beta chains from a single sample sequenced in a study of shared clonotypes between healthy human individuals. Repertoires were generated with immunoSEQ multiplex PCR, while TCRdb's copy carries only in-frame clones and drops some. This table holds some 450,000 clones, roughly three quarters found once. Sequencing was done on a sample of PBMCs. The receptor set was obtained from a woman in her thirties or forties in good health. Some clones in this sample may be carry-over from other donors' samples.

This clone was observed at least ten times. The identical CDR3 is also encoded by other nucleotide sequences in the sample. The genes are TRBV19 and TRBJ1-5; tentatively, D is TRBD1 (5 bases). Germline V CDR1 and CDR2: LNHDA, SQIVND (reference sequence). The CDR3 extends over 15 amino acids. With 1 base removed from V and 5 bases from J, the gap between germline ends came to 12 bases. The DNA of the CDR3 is TGTGCCAGTAGTATAGGAGACAGAAAGTATCAGCCCCAGCATTTT. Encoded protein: CASSIGDRKYQPQHF.

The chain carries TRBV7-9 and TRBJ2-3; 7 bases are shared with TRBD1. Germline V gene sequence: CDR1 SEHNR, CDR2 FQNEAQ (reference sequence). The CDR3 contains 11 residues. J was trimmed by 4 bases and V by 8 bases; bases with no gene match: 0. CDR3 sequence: CASGQADTQYF. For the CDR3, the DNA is TGTGCCAGCGGACAGGCAGATACGCAGTATTTT.

For the CDR3, the DNA is TGTGCCAGTAGTATCGAGCGGGAGCTCTCCTACGAGCAGTACTTC. As protein: CASSIERELSYEQYF. The gene calls are TRBV19 and TRBJ2-7; 8 nucleotides agree with TRBD2. The CDR3 extends over 15 amino acids. V lost 3 bases to trimming and J lost 0 bases; unmatched junction nucleotides: 4. The germline gives CDR1 LNHDA, CDR2 SQIVND (reference sequence).

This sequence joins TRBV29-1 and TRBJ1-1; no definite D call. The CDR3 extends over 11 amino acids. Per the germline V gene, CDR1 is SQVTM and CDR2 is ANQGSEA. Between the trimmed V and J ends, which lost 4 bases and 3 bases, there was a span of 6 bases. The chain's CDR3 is CSVAGDTEAFF. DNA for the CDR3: TGCAGCGTTGCGGGAGACACTGAAGCTTTCTTT.

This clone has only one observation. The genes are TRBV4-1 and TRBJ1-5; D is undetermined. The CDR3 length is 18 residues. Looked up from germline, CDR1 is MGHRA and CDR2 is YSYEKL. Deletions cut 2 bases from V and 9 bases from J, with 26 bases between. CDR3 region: CASSQPLAGLTERAPQHF. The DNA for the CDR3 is TGCGCCAGCAGCCAACCCCTCGCCGGACTGACGGAGAGGGCGCCCCAGCATTTT.

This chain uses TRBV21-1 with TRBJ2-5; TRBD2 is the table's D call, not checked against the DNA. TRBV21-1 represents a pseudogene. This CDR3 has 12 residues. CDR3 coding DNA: TGTGCCAGCAGCAAACTGCAAGAGACCCAGTACTTC. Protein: CASSKLQETQYF.

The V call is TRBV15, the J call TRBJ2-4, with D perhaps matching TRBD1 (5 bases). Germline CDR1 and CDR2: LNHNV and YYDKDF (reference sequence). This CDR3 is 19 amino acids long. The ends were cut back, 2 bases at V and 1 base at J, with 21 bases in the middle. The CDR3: CATSRTRAEVALAKNIQYF. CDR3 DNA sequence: TGTGCCACCAGCAGAACCAGGGCGGAAGTCGCCCTCGCCAAAAACATTCAGTACTTC. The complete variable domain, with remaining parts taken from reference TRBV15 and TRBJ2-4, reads DAMVIQNPRYQVTQFGKPVTLSCSQTLNHNVMYWYQQKSSQAPKLLFHYYDKDFNNEADTPDNFQSRRPNTSFCFLDIRSPGLGDTAMYLCATSRTRAEVALAKNIQYFGAGTRLSVL.

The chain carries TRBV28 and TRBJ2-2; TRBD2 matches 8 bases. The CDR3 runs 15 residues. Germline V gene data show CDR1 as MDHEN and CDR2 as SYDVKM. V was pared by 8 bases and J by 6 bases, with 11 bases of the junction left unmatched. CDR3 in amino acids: CASLGRAGWAGELFF. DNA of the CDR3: TGTGCCAGCCTCGGGAGGGCCGGTTGGGCCGGGGAGCTGTTTTTT.

CDR3 in amino acids: CASSLRQGASGNQPQHF. For the CDR3, the DNA is TGTGCCAGCAGTTTGAGACAGGGGGCAAGTGGCAATCAGCCCCAGCATTTT. The V call is TRBV28, the J call TRBJ1-5; TRBD1 matches 10 bases. This CDR3 is 17 amino acids long. V was clipped by 3 bases and J by 2 bases; unmatched bases: 7. Germline CDR1 is MDHEN and CDR2 is SYDVKM. Full variable domain (rest looked up from reference TRBV28 and TRBJ1-5): DVKVTQSSRYLVKRTGEKVFLECVQDMDHENMFWYRQDPGLGLRLIYFSYDVKMKEKGDIPEGYSVSREKKERFSLILESASTNQTSMYLCASSLRQGASGNQPQHFGDGTRLSIL.

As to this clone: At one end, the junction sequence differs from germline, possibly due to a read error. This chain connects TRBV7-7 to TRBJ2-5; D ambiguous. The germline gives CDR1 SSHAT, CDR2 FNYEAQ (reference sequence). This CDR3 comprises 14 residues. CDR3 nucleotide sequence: TGTGCTAGCAGCTTAGGTTCTGGGGTAGAGACCCAGTACTTC. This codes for CASSLGSGVETQYF.

CDR3 bases: TGTGCCAGCAGTCAGAGGGGGGCCGGCGGCGAGCAGTACTTC. This gives the protein CASSQRGAGGEQYF. The chain employs TRBV7-8 and TRBJ2-7, with D perhaps being TRBD1 or TRBD2 (6 bases each). Trimming stripped 6 bases from V and 6 bases from J, with 18 bases between. The CDR3 length is 14 residues. Per the germline V gene, CDR1 is SGHVS and CDR2 is FQNEAQ.

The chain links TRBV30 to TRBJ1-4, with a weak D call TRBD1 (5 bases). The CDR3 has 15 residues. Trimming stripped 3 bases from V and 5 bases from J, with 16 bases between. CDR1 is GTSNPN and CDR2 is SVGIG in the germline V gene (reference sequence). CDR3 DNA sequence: TGTGCCTGGAGGACCCCGGGGGGGGGAAATGAAAAACTGTTTTTT. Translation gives CAWRTPGGGNEKLFF.

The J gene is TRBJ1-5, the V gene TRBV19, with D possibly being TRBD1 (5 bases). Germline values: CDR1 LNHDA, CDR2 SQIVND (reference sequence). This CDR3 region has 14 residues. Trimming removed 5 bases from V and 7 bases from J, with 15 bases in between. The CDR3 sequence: CASSPPQGEQPQHF. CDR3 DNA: TGTGCCAGTAGTCCTCCCCAGGGTGAGCAGCCCCAGCATTTT. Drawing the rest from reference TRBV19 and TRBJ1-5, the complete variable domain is DGGITQSPKYLFRKEGQNVTLSCEQNLNHDAMYWYRQDPGQGLRLIYYSQIVNDFQKGDIAEGYSVSREKKESFPLTVTSAQKNPTAFYLCASSPPQGEQPQHFGDGTRLSIL.

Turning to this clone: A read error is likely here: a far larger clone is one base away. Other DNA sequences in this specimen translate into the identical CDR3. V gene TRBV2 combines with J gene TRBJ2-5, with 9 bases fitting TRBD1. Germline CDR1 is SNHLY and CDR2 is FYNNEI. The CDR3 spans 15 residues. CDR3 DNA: TGTGCCAGCAGCGCTATGGGGACAGGGATAGAGACGCAGTACTTC. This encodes CASSAMGTGIETQYF.

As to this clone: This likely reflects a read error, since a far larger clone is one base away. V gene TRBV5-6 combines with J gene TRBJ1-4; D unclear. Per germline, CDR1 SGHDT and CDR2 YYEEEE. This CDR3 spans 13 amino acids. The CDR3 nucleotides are TGTGCCAGCAGCCCCGCGGCCAGTGAAAGACTGTTTTTT. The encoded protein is CASSPAASERLFF.

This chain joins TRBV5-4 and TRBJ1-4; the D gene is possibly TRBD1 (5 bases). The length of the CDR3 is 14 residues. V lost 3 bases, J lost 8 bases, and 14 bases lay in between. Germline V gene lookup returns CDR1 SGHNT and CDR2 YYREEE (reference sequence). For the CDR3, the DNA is TGTGCCAGCAGCTCGGGACTCCCGGGCGAAAAACTGTTTTTT. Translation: CASSSGLPGEKLFF.